These 16 T cell receptor beta chains were sequenced from one sample in a study of blood T cell repertoires in COVID-19. Produced via immunoSEQ multiplex PCR; TCRdb's table is partial and in-frame only. The sample lists hundreds of thousands of clones, 75% to 90% seen once, with roughly 1% in the top ten. The sequencing sample was made of peripheral blood. The receptors derive from a man younger than 35 with COVID-19, enrolled during active disease.

The chain is built from TRBV7-8 and TRBJ2-5; TRBD2 matches at 8 bases. Germline V gives CDR1 SGHVS, CDR2 FQNEAQ. Trimming removed 5 bases from V and 5 bases from J; junction bases left unmatched: 10. CDR3 length: 15 residues. CDR3 sequence (DNA): TGTGCCAGCAGCCCCTCTCAGCGGGAGTGGGAGACCCAGTACTTC. Translation gives CASSPSQREWETQYF.

This clone came up a few times. The chain employs TRBV4-2 and TRBJ2-5, with TRBD1 matching 7 bases. The length of the CDR3 is 17 residues. Losses at the gene ends were 4 bases for V and 2 bases for J; bases not matched to a gene: 13. Per the germline V gene, CDR1 is LGHNA and CDR2 is YNFKEQ. CDR3 amino acids: CASSPWAGAGGQETQYF. The CDR3 nucleotides are TGTGCCAGCAGCCCCTGGGCCGGGGCAGGGGGACAAGAGACCCAGTACTTC.

This clone was seen a few times. The germline gene is not matched at one end of the junction; a read error may be the cause. This chain uses TRBV7-7 with TRBJ2-1; D is perhaps TRBD2 (10 bases). Germline V gene data show CDR1 as SSHAT and CDR2 as FNYEAQ (reference sequence). This CDR3 is 15 amino acids long. Written as DNA, the CDR3 is TGTGCTAGCAGCTTAGCGGGGGGACAGGGTACCCAAAAGTTCTTC. It is translated as CASSLAGGQGTQKFF. The variable domain in full, completed from reference TRBV7-7 and TRBJ2-1, reads GAGVSQSPRYKVTKRGQDVTLRCDPISSHATLYWYQQALGQGPEFLTYFNYEAQPDKSGLPSDRFSAERPEGSISTLTIQRTEQRDSAMYRCASSLAGGQGTQKFFGPGTRLTVL.

This clone was counted only a few times. The V and J genes are TRBV4-1 and TRBJ2-5; D may be TRBD2 (5 bases). Germline CDR1 reads MGHRA; CDR2 reads YSYEKL. Deletions cut 4 bases from V and 5 bases from J, with 14 bases between. The CDR3 runs to 14 residues. The CDR3 is CASSPITRAETQYF. The CDR3 DNA is TGCGCCAGCAGCCCAATTACTAGAGCTGAGACCCAGTACTTC.

The J gene is TRBJ1-5, the V gene TRBV2; D might be TRBD1 (6 bases). CDR1 is SNHLY and CDR2 is FYNNEI in the germline V gene. The CDR3 consists of 15 residues. V was trimmed by 4 bases and J by 6 bases, leaving 16 bases between them. The DNA for the CDR3 is TGTGCCAGCAGTGGTTCGGGACAAATTCGTCAGCCCCAGCATTTT. This translates into CASSGSGQIRQPQHF.

The chain carries TRBV4-1 and TRBJ1-2; 9 nucleotides match TRBD1. Trimming at V came to 3 bases and at J to 5 bases, leaving 13 bases not matched to a gene. The CDR3 sequence is 17 residues long. The germline CDR1 and CDR2 sequences are MGHRA and YSYEKL. The CDR3 DNA follows: TGCGCCAGCAGCCATGTTACAGGGGGCGCGCCCCGGTATGGCTACACCTTC. Its protein product is CASSHVTGGAPRYGYTF.

The chain couples TRBV6-5 to TRBJ1-4, with 7 nucleotides matching TRBD1. The V segment lost 5 bases and the J segment 8 bases; nucleotides outside the gene matches: 11. CDR1 MNHEY and CDR2 SVGAGI come from the germline V gene. The CDR3 consists of 15 residues. CDR3 sequence (DNA): TGTGCCAGCAGTAGGCGACAGGGCAATGGGGAAAAACTGTTTTTT. Translated, it gives CASSRRQGNGEKLFF.

This clone was counted a single time. The chain combines TRBV18 with TRBJ2-7, with 8 bases identical to TRBD2. The CDR3 has 18 residues. The V and J ends lost 3 bases and 4 bases, in that order; junction bases with no gene match: 17. CDR1 and CDR2 from the germline V gene are KGHSH and LQKENI. For the CDR3, the DNA is TGTGCCAGCTCACCTACAGACTTGAGCGGGGGCGTACTATACGAGCAGTACTTC. It encodes CASSPTDLSGGVLYEQYF.

The chain has TRBV5-1 and TRBJ1-1; no clear D gene. This CDR3 comprises 14 residues. The V end lost 0 bases, the J end lost 0 bases, and 6 bases lay between the germline ends. CDR1 is SGHRS, CDR2 YFSETQ, per germline. CDR3 sequence (DNA): TGCGCCAGCAGCTTGGACAGCATGAACACTGAAGCTTTCTTT. Translated: CASSLDSMNTEAFF.

The chain combines TRBV5-4 with TRBJ2-7; 8 bases align to TRBD1. Germline lookup yields CDR1 SGHNT and CDR2 YYREEE (reference sequence). Germline trimming cut 4 bases from V and 6 bases from J; bases unmatched to any gene: 9. The CDR3 has 14 residues. CDR3 DNA sequence: TGTGCCAGCAGCGCCGGGACAGGAGGTCGCGAGCAGTACTTC. Translation: CASSAGTGGREQYF.

The DNA for the CDR3 is TGTGCTAGTGGTTCCAGGGTTGACACCGGGGAGCTGTTTTTT. It yields the protein CASGSRVDTGELFF. The chain carries TRBV12-5 and TRBJ2-2; D might be TRBD1 (5 bases). V lost 4 bases to trimming and J lost 3 bases, with 9 bases between them. This CDR3 has 14 amino acids. Looked up from germline, CDR1 is LGHNT and CDR2 is FRNRAP.

CDR3 amino acids: CASGKVGGSLFSEQFF. The CDR3 nucleotides are TGTGCCAGCGGAAAAGTCGGCGGGAGTTTGTTTAGTGAGCAGTTCTTC. The V gene is TRBV7-9, the J gene TRBJ2-1, with TRBD2 matching 7 bases. The CDR3 is 16 amino acids. CDR1 and CDR2 from the germline V gene are SEHNR and FQNEAQ (reference sequence). V lost 8 bases to trimming and J lost 9 bases; unmatched junction nucleotides: 19.

This chain uses TRBV19 with TRBJ1-4, with unresolved D. Germline values: CDR1 LNHDA, CDR2 SQIVND (reference sequence). The CDR3 has 15 residues. Deletions cut 8 bases from V and 0 bases from J, with 13 bases between. Here the CDR3 reads CASRGRTATNEKLFF. In nucleotides, the CDR3 is TGTGCCAGTCGAGGCAGGACTGCAACTAATGAAAAACTGTTTTTT. The entire variable domain, with the rest obtained from reference TRBV19 and TRBJ1-4, is as follows: DGGITQSPKYLFRKEGQNVTLSCEQNLNHDAMYWYRQDPGQGLRLIYYSQIVNDFQKGDIAEGYSVSREKKESFPLTVTSAQKNPTAFYLCASRGRTATNEKLFFGSGTQLSVL.

The chain uses TRBV3-1 (or the pseudogene TRBV3-2) and TRBJ1-3; 7 bases are shared with TRBD1. The CDR3 loop spans 19 amino acids. The germline V gene encodes CDR1 LGHDT and CDR2 YNNKEL (reference sequence). Trimming at V came to 4 bases and at J to 0 bases, leaving 15 bases not matched to a gene. This CDR3 is CASSPSDRARLSSGNTIYF. In nucleotides, the CDR3 is TGTGCCAGCAGCCCCAGTGACAGGGCAAGGCTTAGCTCTGGAAACACCATATATTTT.

The chain carries TRBV2 and TRBJ1-1; weak D call: TRBD1 (5 bases). This CDR3 region has 12 residues. CDR1 is SNHLY and CDR2 is FYNNEI in the germline V gene. Trimming cost V 6 bases and J 4 bases, with 9 bases left between them. This CDR3 reads CASRSGGTEAFF. CDR3 DNA sequence: TGTGCCAGCAGATCCGGGGGCACTGAAGCTTTCTTT.

Turning to this clone: Its ends do not fully match the called genes, so a read error is possible. This chain uses TRBV7-9 with TRBJ2-7; weak D call: TRBD1 (6 bases). Germline CDR1 and CDR2: SEHNR and FQNEAQ (reference sequence). This CDR3 has 10 amino acids. The CDR3 here is CASSSDLQGF. CDR3 in DNA: TGTGCCAGCAGCTCCGACCTACAGGGCTTC.